These 28 T cell receptor beta chains were sequenced from one sample in a study of cytomegalovirus exposure and HLA in healthy donors. The PCR was carried out with 60 Vbeta primers and 13 Jbeta primers. Clones were read by immunoSEQ multiplex PCR, and TCRdb kept only the in-frame ones, dropping some. The sample yields some 150,000 clones, just under 65% seen once. The sequenced sample was PBMCs. The receptors shown here come from a woman in her sixties in good health and CMV-seropositive.

The chain uses TRBV9 and TRBJ2-3; weak D call: TRBD1 (6 bases). Germline CDR1 and CDR2: SGDLS and YYNGEE. V shed 0 bases and J shed 0 bases, with 8 bases lying between them. The CDR3 runs to 15 residues. Here the CDR3 reads CASSVGQGSTDTQYF. The CDR3 DNA reads TGTGCCAGCAGCGTAGGTCAGGGGAGCACAGATACGCAGTATTTT.

The rearrangement uses TRBV7-8 and TRBJ2-7, with a possible D match to TRBD1 (6 bases). The CDR3 covers 15 residues. In germline, CDR1 is SGHVS, CDR2 FQNEAQ. Trimming took off 5 bases at V and 2 bases at J, with 16 bases between the two ends. The CDR3 here is CASSRTGQGPYEQYF. For the CDR3, the DNA is TGTGCCAGCAGCAGAACGGGACAAGGGCCCTACGAGCAGTACTTC. Full variable domain (remainder filled in from reference TRBV7-8 and TRBJ2-7): GAGVSQSPRYKVAKRGQDVALRCDPISGHVSLFWYQQALGQGPEFLTYFQNEAQLDKSGLPSDRFFAERPEGSVSTLKIQRTQQEDSAVYLCASSRTGQGPYEQYFGPGTRLTVT.

The DNA of the CDR3 is TGCGCCAGCAGCCAAGATTCCACAGGGAACTATGGCTACACCTTC. It is translated as CASSQDSTGNYGYTF. V usage is TRBV4-1 and J usage is TRBJ1-2, with D possibly matching TRBD1 (6 bases). V lost 0 bases to trimming and J lost 2 bases, with 10 bases between them. Germline CDR1 is MGHRA and CDR2 is YSYEKL. CDR3 length equals 15 residues.

The V and J genes are TRBV7-2 and TRBJ2-7, with TRBD1 identical over 9 bases. This CDR3 spans 14 amino acids. Per the germline V gene, CDR1 is SGHTA and CDR2 is FQGNSA. With V trimmed by 5 bases and J by 2 bases, 4 bases remained unmatched. The CDR3 spells CASSPDRGAYEQYF. CDR3 DNA: TGTGCCAGCAGCCCGGACAGGGGTGCCTACGAGCAGTACTTC.

The V gene is TRBV19, the J gene TRBJ1-2; D gene ambiguous. In germline, CDR1 is LNHDA, CDR2 SQIVND (reference sequence). The CDR3 has 12 amino acids. Trimming pared 1 base from V and 5 bases from J, leaving 5 bases between. CDR3 sequence reads: CASSIGQYGYTF. The CDR3 DNA is TGTGCCAGTAGTATAGGTCAATATGGCTACACCTTC.

This chain uses TRBV6-5 with TRBJ2-3; TRBD1 agrees at 7 bases. Germline V gene sequence: CDR1 MNHEY, CDR2 SVGAGI. V lost 5 bases, J lost 2 bases, and 1 base stayed unmatched. The CDR3 loop spans 13 amino acids. The CDR3 reads CASSGQDTDTQYF. As DNA, the CDR3 is TGTGCCAGCAGTGGACAGGACACAGATACGCAGTATTTT.

This clone has only a few counts. V gene TRBV6-5 combines with J gene TRBJ2-7, with D unresolved. Germline V gene sequence: CDR1 MNHEY, CDR2 SVGAGI. V was trimmed by 5 bases and J by 1 base, leaving 3 bases between them. The CDR3 is made up of 11 amino acids. In nucleotides, the CDR3 is TGTGCCAGCAGTACATCCTACGAGCAGTACTTC. It yields the protein CASSTSYEQYF.

The chain employs TRBV27 and TRBJ2-1; D possibly corresponds to TRBD1 (5 bases). V lost 4 bases, J lost 6 bases, and 10 bases lay in between. This CDR3 has 13 amino acids. CDR1 and CDR2 from the germline V gene are MNHEY and SMNVEV (reference sequence). CDR3 bases: TGTGCCAGCAGTTCGACAGTTCTCAATGAGCAGTTCTTC. Amino acid sequence: CASSSTVLNEQFF.

The chain links TRBV7-3 to TRBJ2-7; D is perhaps TRBD2 (7 bases). V was clipped by 5 bases and J by 5 bases, with 16 bases between them. The CDR3 loop spans 14 amino acids. Germline V CDR1 and CDR2: SGHTA, FQGTGA. The CDR3 sequence is CASSHGGLGNEQYF. The DNA for the CDR3 is TGTGCCAGCAGCCACGGGGGGCTGGGGAACGAGCAGTACTTC.

This clone was counted a few times. V and J are TRBV5-1 and TRBJ2-7; D may be TRBD2 (7 bases). V was pared by 4 bases and J by 3 bases, with 17 bases between. The length of the CDR3 is 15 residues. Germline lookup yields CDR1 SGHRS and CDR2 YFSETQ. CDR3 region: CASSLRGGAGYEQYF. CDR3 nucleotide sequence: TGCGCCAGCAGCCTGAGGGGGGGCGCAGGCTACGAGCAGTACTTC.

This clone was observed a handful of times. The chain has TRBV6-4 and TRBJ2-3; TRBD2 matches 10 bases. The trim removed 4 bases at V and 0 bases at J, leaving 7 bases unmatched. Per the germline V gene, CDR1 is MRHNA and CDR2 is SNTAGT. The CDR3 is made up of 17 amino acids. CDR3 nucleotide sequence: TGTGCCAGCAGTGCTAGCGGGAGATCCAGGAGCACAGATACGCAGTATTTT. Its translation is CASSASGRSRSTDTQYF.

The chain has TRBV29-1 and TRBJ2-3; 11 nucleotides match TRBD1. V lost 5 bases, J lost 1 base, and 5 bases stayed unmatched. Germline CDR1 SQVTM, CDR2 ANQGSEA. This CDR3 region has 15 residues. CDR3 in DNA: TGCAGCGTTACCGGGACAGGGGGGGGCACAGATACGCAGTATTTT. Amino acid sequence: CSVTGTGGGTDTQYF.

The genes are TRBV7-9 and TRBJ1-1; TRBD1 matches 8 bases. CDR1 SEHNR and CDR2 FQNEAQ come from the germline V gene (reference sequence). Trimming removed 7 bases from V and 4 bases from J; junction bases left unmatched: 8. The CDR3 contains 14 residues. The DNA for the CDR3 is TGTGCCAGCAACTCCGGACAGGGTTCCACTGAAGCTTTCTTT. This sequence encodes CASNSGQGSTEAFF.

The V call is TRBV15, the J call TRBJ2-1, with a weak D call TRBD1 (5 bases). The CDR3 extends over 13 amino acids. V lost 3 bases, J lost 5 bases, and 8 bases lay in between. Germline V gives CDR1 LNHNV, CDR2 YYDKDF (reference sequence). The CDR3 is CATSRDIDNEQFF. In DNA form, the CDR3 reads TGTGCCACCAGCAGGGACATAGACAATGAGCAGTTCTTC.

This clone occurred a few times. Here the CDR3 DNA reads TGTGCCTGGAGCTCGGAGAACATTCAGTACTTC. The encoded protein is CAWSSENIQYF. This chain links TRBV30 with TRBJ2-4; no clear D gene. Germline V CDR1 and CDR2: GTSNPN, SVGIG (reference sequence). The CDR3 sequence is 11 residues long. The V end lost 3 bases, the J end lost 7 bases, and 7 bases lay between the germline ends.

This clone was found a few times. The chain is built from TRBV11-1 and TRBJ2-1; 11 nucleotides match TRBD2. The CDR3 has 15 amino acids. The J segment lost 6 bases and the V segment lost 4 bases, leaving 5 bases of the junction unmatched. CDR1 is SGHAT, CDR2 FQDESV, per germline (reference sequence). Written as DNA, the CDR3 is TGTGCCAGCAGCTCGCTAGCGGGAGGTGGCAATGAGCAGTTCTTC. This encodes CASSSLAGGGNEQFF.

This clone was detected a few times. The rearrangement joins TRBV5-1 to TRBJ2-5; 8 positions agree with TRBD2. V lost 7 bases, J lost 1 base, and 6 bases stayed unmatched. The CDR3 contains 14 residues. Germline loops: CDR1 SGHRS, CDR2 YFSETQ. The CDR3 reads CASGAGVGQETQYF. DNA for the CDR3: TGCGCCAGCGGAGCGGGAGTGGGCCAAGAGACCCAGTACTTC. The whole variable domain, filled in from reference TRBV5-1 and TRBJ2-5, reads KAGVTQTPRYLIKTRGQQVTLSCSPISGHRSVSWYQQTPGQGLQFLFEYFSETQRNKGNFPGRFSGRQFSNSRSEMNVSTLELGDSALYLCASGAGVGQETQYFGPGTRLLVL.

To note about this clone: The germline gene is not matched at one end of the junction; a read error may be the cause. The chain couples TRBV7-8 to TRBJ2-3; 8 nucleotides agree with TRBD2. Germline assignment: CDR1 SGHVS and CDR2 FQNEAQ. The CDR3 totals 16 residues. CDR3: CASSLGSGVSTDAQYF. The CDR3 nucleotides are TGTGCCAGCAGCTTAGGTAGCGGGGTAAGCACAGATGCGCAGTATTTT.

The J gene is TRBJ2-1, the V gene TRBV7-2, with 7 bases that match TRBD1. Looked up from germline, CDR1 is SGHTA and CDR2 is FQGNSA. V was pared by 5 bases and J by 4 bases, with 8 bases of the junction left unmatched. This CDR3 region has 15 residues. In DNA form, the CDR3 reads TGTGCCAGCAGCCTGATAGGGGGCCCGTACAATGAGCAGTTCTTC. Translated, it gives CASSLIGGPYNEQFF.

The rearrangement links TRBV28 to TRBJ1-1; 12 bases are a match to TRBD1. The V gene's germline CDR1 is MDHEN and CDR2 SYDVKM. J was trimmed by 4 bases and V by 3 bases; bases with no gene match: 6. This CDR3 is built from 16 residues. The CDR3 DNA follows: TGTGCCAGCAGTTTGGCCGGGACAGGGGGCTTCACTGAAGCTTTCTTT. This gives the protein CASSLAGTGGFTEAFF.

This clone was observed a few times. The chain joins TRBV2 to TRBJ1-5; 9 bases map to TRBD1. CDR1 and CDR2 from the germline V gene are SNHLY and FYNNEI. J was trimmed by 4 bases and V by 6 bases; bases with no gene match: 7. CDR3 length equals 15 residues. CDR3 amino acids: CASSALGTGNQPQHF. CDR3 bases: TGTGCCAGCAGCGCCCTGGGGACAGGGAATCAGCCCCAGCATTTT.

The chain joins TRBV29-1 to TRBJ2-5; TRBD1 matches at 7 bases. TRBJ2-7 explains the end of the DNA better; the J call may be wrong. Germline-derived CDR1 and CDR2 are SQVTM and ANQGSEA. The length of the CDR3 is 13 residues. CDR3 region: CSATRDSSYEQYF. The CDR3 DNA sequence: TGCAGCGCGACCCGGGACAGCTCCTACGAGCAGTACTTC.

The chain links TRBV27 to TRBJ2-7; maybe TRBD1 (6 bases). The CDR3 covers 15 residues. Germline V gene lookup returns CDR1 MNHEY and CDR2 SMNVEV (reference sequence). The V and J ends lost 6 bases and 3 bases respectively, with 18 bases between them. The CDR3 is CASRKQGLGSYEQYF. The CDR3 DNA reads as TGTGCCAGCAGAAAACAGGGTTTAGGTAGCTACGAGCAGTACTTC.

The chain couples TRBV18 to TRBJ2-3; D remains unclear. The germline V gene has CDR1 KGHSH and CDR2 LQKENI. Between the trimmed V and J ends, which lost 4 bases and 0 bases, there was a span of 14 bases. This CDR3 region has 16 residues. CDR3 in DNA: TGTGCCAGCTCACAAATCGAAGCTTGGAGCACAGATACGCAGTATTTT. Protein sequence: CASSQIEAWSTDTQYF.

The V call is TRBV19, the J call TRBJ1-1; D may be TRBD1 (6 bases). CDR1 is LNHDA and CDR2 is SQIVND in the germline V gene (reference sequence). The germline V and J ends were trimmed by 3 bases and 3 bases, with 17 bases remaining between them. CDR3 length: 16 residues. The CDR3 DNA reads TGTGCCAGTAGTATGATACTTGGCAGGGGTGACACTGAAGCTTTCTTT. Protein sequence: CASSMILGRGDTEAFF.

The chain joins TRBV5-4 to TRBJ2-1; 10 bases line up with TRBD2. Germline assignment: CDR1 SGHNT and CDR2 YYREEE (reference sequence). The CDR3 runs to 16 residues. J lost 4 bases, V lost 0 bases, and 4 bases had no gene match. The CDR3 reads CASSLGNSGGYNEQFF. The CDR3 region has the DNA TGTGCCAGCAGCTTGGGGAATAGCGGGGGGTACAATGAGCAGTTCTTC.

This rearrangement joins TRBV10-1 to TRBJ2-1; the D gene is possibly TRBD1 (6 bases). V lost 5 bases, J lost 10 bases, and 12 bases lay in between. The length of the CDR3 is 12 residues. The germline CDR1 and CDR2 sequences are WNHNN and SYGVQD (reference sequence). The CDR3: CASSTETGEQFF. In nucleotides, the CDR3 is TGCGCCAGCAGTACAGAAACAGGGGAGCAGTTCTTC.

Concerning this clone itself: This specimen includes other DNA sequences encoding the same CDR3. J is TRBJ1-1 and V is TRBV7-2; possibly TRBD1 for D (6 bases). The V gene lost 3 bases and the J gene lost 4 bases, with 12 bases spanning the gap. The germline CDR1 and CDR2 sequences are SGHTA and FQGNSA. The CDR3 runs 14 residues. The CDR3 spells CASSLVGAGTEAFF. DNA for the CDR3: TGTGCCAGCAGCTTGGTGGGGGCCGGCACTGAAGCTTTCTTT.